This TCR beta chain is from a study of tumor-infiltrating lymphocytes in primary liver carcinoma. Study information: Ranging in age from 30 to 69 years, the patients were men and women. Points from the study as a whole: Present in all five tumor regions were only about 7.5-24% of the top clones. When set against blood, tumors had a significantly higher top-250-clone fraction (p = 0.039).

Co-extracted RNA and DNA came from approximately 20-30 mg of unsorted bulk tissue. Synthesis of TCR beta cDNA was carried out from about 500 ng total RNA with a constant-region primer. TCR beta libraries came from three nested multiplex PCR rounds using slightly modified ARM-PCR. A C-beta reverse primer was combined with TRBV1-TRBV30 forward primers in the first two PCR rounds, and each round had about 10 cycles. TCRdb redid the calling of the multiplex PCR reads with MiXCR, one entry per CDR3 protein. The table records 100,000 or so distinct CDR3 sequences, about 63% of them present only once. CDR1 and CDR2 from the germline V gene are MDHEN and SYDVKM. The CDR3 spans 17 residues. This clonotype was recorded once. The antigen is unknown. This may be a read error: a much more frequent sequence differs by one nucleotide.

Sequencing was performed on liver tumor tissue from sampling region 2. The sample's subset: tumor region T2, inferior pole. The rearrangement links TRBV28 to TRBJ2-5; D is tentatively TRBD1 or TRBD2 (5 bases each). The TCR comes from an older woman with primary liver carcinoma and hepatitis B virus infection. The CDR3 protein is CASSWDGWGPTQDTQYF. For the CDR3, the DNA is TGTGCCAGCAGTTGGGACGGGTGGGGCCCAACCCAAGATACCCAGTACTTC.